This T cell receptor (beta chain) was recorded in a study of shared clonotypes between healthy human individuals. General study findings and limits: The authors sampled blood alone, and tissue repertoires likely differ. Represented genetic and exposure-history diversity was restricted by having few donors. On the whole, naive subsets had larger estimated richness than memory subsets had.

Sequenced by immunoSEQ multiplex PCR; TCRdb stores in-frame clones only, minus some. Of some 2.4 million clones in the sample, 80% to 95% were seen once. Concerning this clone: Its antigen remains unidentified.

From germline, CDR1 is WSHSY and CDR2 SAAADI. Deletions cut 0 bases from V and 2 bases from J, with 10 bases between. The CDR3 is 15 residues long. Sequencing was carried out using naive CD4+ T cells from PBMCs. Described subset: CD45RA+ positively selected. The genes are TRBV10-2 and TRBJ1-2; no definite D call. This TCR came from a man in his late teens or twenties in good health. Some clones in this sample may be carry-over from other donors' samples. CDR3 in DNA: TGCGCCAGCAGTGAGTCAGCACAGCTAAACTATGGCTACACCTTC. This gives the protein CASSESAQLNYGYTF.